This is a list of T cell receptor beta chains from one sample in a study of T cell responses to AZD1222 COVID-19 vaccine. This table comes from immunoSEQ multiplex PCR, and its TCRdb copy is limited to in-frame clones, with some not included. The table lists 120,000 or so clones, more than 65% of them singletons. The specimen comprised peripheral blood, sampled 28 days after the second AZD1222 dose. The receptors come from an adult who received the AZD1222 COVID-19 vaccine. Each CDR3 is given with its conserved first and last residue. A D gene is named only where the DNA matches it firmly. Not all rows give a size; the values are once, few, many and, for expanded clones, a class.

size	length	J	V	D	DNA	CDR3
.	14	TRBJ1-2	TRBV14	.	TGTGCCAGCAGCTTGGCGGAACGGTCAGATGGCTACACCTTC	CASSLAERSDGYTF
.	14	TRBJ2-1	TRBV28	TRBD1	TGTGCCAGCAGTCGGGACAGGGGGGGCAATGAGCAGTTCTTC	CASSRDRGGNEQFF
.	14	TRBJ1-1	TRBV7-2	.	TGTGCCAGCAGCTTAGATTTCGGGGGCACTGAAGCTTTCTTT	CASSLDFGGTEAFF
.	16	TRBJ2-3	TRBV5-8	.	TGTGCCAGCAGCTTGTTCGGGGCGGGCCTGAGAAATACGCAGTATTTT	CASSLFGAGLRNTQYF
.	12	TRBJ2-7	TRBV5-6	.	TGTGCCAGCAGTTGGGGGGGCCCCGAGCAGTACTTC	CASSWGGPEQYF
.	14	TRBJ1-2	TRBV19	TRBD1	TGTGCCAGTAGTACTACCCAGGGGACAGAGATCGCGAACTTC	CASSTTQGTEIANF
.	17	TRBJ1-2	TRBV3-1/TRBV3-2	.	TGTGCCAGCAGCCAACTCAGTCTTGGGGGGAACTCTAATGGCTACACCTTC	CASSQLSLGGNSNGYTF
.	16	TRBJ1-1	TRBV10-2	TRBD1	TGCGCCAGCAAGTCACTAGCAGGACACAGGGGCACTGAAGCTTTCTTT	CASKSLAGHRGTEAFF
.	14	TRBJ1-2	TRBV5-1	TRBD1	TGCGCCAGCAGCTTCGGACAGGGGGCTACTGGCTACACCTTC	CASSFGQGATGYTF
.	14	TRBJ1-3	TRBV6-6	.	TGTGCCAGCAGTCCAGGATCTTCTGGAAACACCATATATTTT	CASSPGSSGNTIYF
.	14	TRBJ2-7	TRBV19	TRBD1	TGTGCCAGTAGCTTCGGACAGGGCACCTACGAGCAGTACTTC	CASSFGQGTYEQYF
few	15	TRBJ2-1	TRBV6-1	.	TGTGCCAGCAGACCAGGGTCTAAGGGAGTCGATGAGCAGTTCTTC	CASRPGSKGVDEQFF
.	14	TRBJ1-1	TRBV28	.	TGTGCCAGCAATCCCCCGGGGGACGCGAGGAAAGCTTTCTTT	CASNPPGDARKAFF
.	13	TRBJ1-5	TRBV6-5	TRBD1	TGTGCCAGCAGGACAGGGGTCGGTCAGCCCCAGCATTTT	CASRTGVGQPQHF
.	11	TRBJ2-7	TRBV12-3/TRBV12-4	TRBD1	TGTGCCAGCCAGGGGGTCCACGAGCAGTACTTC	CASQGVHEQYF
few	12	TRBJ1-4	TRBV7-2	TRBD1	TGTGCCAGCAGCCTACAGGGGGAAAAACTGTTTTTT	CASSLQGEKLFF
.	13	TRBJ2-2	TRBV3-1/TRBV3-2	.	TGTGCCAGCAGCCTAGAACCCATCGGGGAGCTGTTTTTT	CASSLEPIGELFF
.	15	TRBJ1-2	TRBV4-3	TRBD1	TGCGCCAGCAGACAGGCCTTGGGACAGTTCTATGGCTACACCTTC	CASRQALGQFYGYTF